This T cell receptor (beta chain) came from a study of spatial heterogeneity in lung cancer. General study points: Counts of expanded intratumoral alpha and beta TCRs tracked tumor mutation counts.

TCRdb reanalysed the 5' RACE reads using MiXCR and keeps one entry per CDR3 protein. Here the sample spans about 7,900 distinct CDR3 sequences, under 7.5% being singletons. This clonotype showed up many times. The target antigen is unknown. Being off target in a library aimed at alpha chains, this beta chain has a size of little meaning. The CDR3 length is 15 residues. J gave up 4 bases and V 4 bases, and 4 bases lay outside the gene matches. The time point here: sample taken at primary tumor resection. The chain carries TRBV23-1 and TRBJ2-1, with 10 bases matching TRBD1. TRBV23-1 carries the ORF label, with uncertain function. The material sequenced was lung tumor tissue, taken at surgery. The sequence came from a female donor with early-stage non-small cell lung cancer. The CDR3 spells CASSPGQGEYNEQFF. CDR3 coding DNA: TGCGCCAGCAGTCCCGGACAGGGGGAATACAATGAGCAGTTCTTC.